This entry lists 7 T cell receptor beta chains sequenced from one sample in a study of blood T cells in healthy people across ages. Using a J-beta primer mix together with a sample-barcoded 5' primer, a second PCR was run for about 6 to 11 cycles. TCRdb used MiXCR to reprocess the 5' RACE reads, holding one entry per CDR3 protein. In the table there are 630,000 or so distinct CDR3 sequences, approximately 30% of which are singletons. Sequencing was done on a sample of blood. The source is a woman of 80 years or more in good health.

This clonotype was seen many times. V and J are TRBV11-2 and TRBJ1-2; 8 bases map to TRBD1. V lost 5 bases to trimming and J lost 8 bases; unmatched junction nucleotides: 10. The CDR3 has 14 residues. Germline V gene lookup returns CDR1 SGHAT and CDR2 FQNNGV. The CDR3 coding sequence is TGTGCCAGCAGCACTCCAGGACAGGGTGCCGGCTACACCTTC. Translated, it gives CASSTPGQGAGYTF.

This chain links TRBV6-2 or TRBV6-3 with TRBJ2-7, with 7 nucleotides matching TRBD1. Unmatched junction bases numbered 18, after V lost 6 bases and J lost 4 bases. The germline gives CDR1 MNHEY, CDR2 SVGEGT. The CDR3 sequence is 17 residues long. The CDR3 is CASSPRSGQTLFYEQYF. The DNA for the CDR3 is TGTGCCAGCAGCCCCAGATCGGGACAGACACTGTTTTACGAGCAGTACTTC.

This clonotype appeared many times. V is TRBV29-1 and J is TRBJ2-5, with unresolved D. V was clipped by 8 bases and J by 4 bases, with 11 bases between them. CDR3 length: 11 residues. CDR1 is SQVTM, CDR2 ANQGSEA, per germline. For the CDR3, the DNA is TGCAGCTCACGTACCCTAGAGACCCAGTACTTC. It specifies CSSRTLETQYF. Full variable domain (outside the CDR3, taken from reference TRBV29-1 and TRBJ2-5): SAVISQKPSRDICQRGTSLTIQCQVDSQVTMMFWYRQQPGQSLTLIATANQGSEATYESGFVIDKFPISRPNLTFSTLTVSNMSPEDSSIYLCSSRTLETQYFGPGTRLLVL.

As to this clonotype: Being one base from a much bigger clone, this may be a read error. The CDR3 loop reads CSAGDRAGGGFTDTQYF. The CDR3, as DNA: TGCAGTGCTGGAGATCGGGCGGGCGGGGGTTTCACAGATACGCAGTATTTT. The V and J genes are TRBV20-1 and TRBJ2-3; 7 bases are shared with TRBD2. The CDR3 covers 17 residues. The germline gives CDR1 DFQATT, CDR2 SNEGSKA (reference sequence).

This clonotype was seen a few times. V usage is TRBV7-9 and J usage is TRBJ2-3; 9 bases agree with TRBD2. Trimming at V came to 5 bases and at J to 2 bases, leaving 14 bases not matched to a gene. The CDR3 runs 18 residues. Germline CDR1 and CDR2: SEHNR and FQNEAQ (reference sequence). DNA of the CDR3: TGTGCCAGCAGCCCCCGCGCGCGGGGGGGCGAGTCCACAGATACGCAGTATTTT. Amino acids: CASSPRARGGESTDTQYF.

This clonotype occurred many times. The rearrangement uses TRBV6-1 and TRBJ2-7, with no clear D. CDR3 length: 14 amino acids. Per germline, CDR1 MNHNS and CDR2 SASEGT. The V end lost 4 bases, the J end lost 4 bases, and 14 bases lay between the germline ends. The CDR3, as DNA: TGTGCCAGCAGTGCCTATGGGTCGAATTACGAGCAGTACTTC. This codes for CASSAYGSNYEQYF.

This clonotype was detected once. In nucleotides, the CDR3 is TGTGCCAGCAGCTTACTCACGGGACTCTCGAACACCGGGGAGCTGTTTTTT. It yields the protein CASSLLTGLSNTGELFF. The V gene is TRBV9, the J gene TRBJ2-2, with a tentative D call TRBD2 (6 bases). CDR1 SGDLS and CDR2 YYNGEE come from the germline V gene. V was pared by 4 bases and J by 0 bases, with 16 bases between. The CDR3 consists of 17 residues. The full variable domain, in which reference TRBV9 and TRBJ2-2 provide the parts outside the CDR3, is DSGVTQTPKHLITATGQRVTLRCSPRSGDLSVYWYQQSLDQGLQFLIQYYNGEERAKGNILERFSAQQFPDLHSELNLSSLELGDSALYFCASSLLTGLSNTGELFFGEGSRLTVL.